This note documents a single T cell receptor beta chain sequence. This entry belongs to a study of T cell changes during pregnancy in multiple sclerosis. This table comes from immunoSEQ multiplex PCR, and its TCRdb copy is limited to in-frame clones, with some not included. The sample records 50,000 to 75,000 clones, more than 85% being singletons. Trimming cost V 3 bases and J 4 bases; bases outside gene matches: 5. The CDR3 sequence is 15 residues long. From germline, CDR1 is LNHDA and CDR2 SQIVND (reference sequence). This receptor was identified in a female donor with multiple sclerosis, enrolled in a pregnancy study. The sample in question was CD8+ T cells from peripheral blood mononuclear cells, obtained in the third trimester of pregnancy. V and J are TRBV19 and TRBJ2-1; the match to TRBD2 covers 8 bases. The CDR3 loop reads CASSILAGLYNEQFF. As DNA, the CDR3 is TGTGCCAGTAGTATTCTAGCGGGTCTATACAATGAGCAGTTCTTC. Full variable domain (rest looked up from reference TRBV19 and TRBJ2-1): DGGITQSPKYLFRKEGQNVTLSCEQNLNHDAMYWYRQDPGQGLRLIYYSQIVNDFQKGDIAEGYSVSREKKESFPLTVTSAQKNPTAFYLCASSILAGLYNEQFFGPGTRLTVL.